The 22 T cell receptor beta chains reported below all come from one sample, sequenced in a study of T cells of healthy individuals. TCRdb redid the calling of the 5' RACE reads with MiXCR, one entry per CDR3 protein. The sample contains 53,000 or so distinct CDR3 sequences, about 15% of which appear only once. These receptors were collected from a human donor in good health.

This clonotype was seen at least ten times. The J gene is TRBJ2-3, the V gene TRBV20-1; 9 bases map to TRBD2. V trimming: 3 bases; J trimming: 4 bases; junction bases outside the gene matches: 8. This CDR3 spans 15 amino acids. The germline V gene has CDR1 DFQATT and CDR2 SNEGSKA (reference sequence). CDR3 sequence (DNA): TGCAGTGCTAGTTCTCCGCGGGGGGGCCCAGATACGCAGTATTTT. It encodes CSASSPRGGPDTQYF.

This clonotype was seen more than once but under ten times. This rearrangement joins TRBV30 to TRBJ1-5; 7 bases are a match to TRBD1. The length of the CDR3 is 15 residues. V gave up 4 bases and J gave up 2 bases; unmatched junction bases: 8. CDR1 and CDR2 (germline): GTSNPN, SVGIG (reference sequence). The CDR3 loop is CAWKAGGSGNQPQHF. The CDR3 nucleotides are TGTGCCTGGAAGGCAGGGGGATCGGGCAATCAGCCCCAGCATTTT.

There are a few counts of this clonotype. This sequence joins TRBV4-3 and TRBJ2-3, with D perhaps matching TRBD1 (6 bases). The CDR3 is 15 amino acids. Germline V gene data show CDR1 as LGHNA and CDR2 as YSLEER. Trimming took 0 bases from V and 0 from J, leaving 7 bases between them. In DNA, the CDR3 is TGCGCCAGCAGCCAAGAACAGGGAAGCACAGATACGCAGTATTTT. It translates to CASSQEQGSTDTQYF.

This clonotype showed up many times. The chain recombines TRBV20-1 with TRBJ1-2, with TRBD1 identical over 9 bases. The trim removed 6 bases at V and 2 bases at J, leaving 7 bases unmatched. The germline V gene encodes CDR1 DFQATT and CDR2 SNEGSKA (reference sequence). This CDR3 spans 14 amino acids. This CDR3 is CSARGQGENYGYTF. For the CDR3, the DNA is TGCAGTGCCCGGGGACAGGGCGAAAACTATGGCTACACCTTC.

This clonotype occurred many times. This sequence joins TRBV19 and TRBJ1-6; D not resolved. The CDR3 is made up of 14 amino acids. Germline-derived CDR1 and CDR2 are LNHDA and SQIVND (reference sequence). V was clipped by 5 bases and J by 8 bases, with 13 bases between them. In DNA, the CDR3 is TGTGCCAGTAGTGTGGGCCCGCTTGATTCACCCCTCCACTTT. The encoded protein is CASSVGPLDSPLHF.

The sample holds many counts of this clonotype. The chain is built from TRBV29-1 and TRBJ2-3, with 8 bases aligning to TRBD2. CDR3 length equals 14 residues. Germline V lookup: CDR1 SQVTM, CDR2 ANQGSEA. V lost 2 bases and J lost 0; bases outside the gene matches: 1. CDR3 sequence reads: CSVEREGSTDTQYF. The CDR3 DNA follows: TGCAGCGTTGAACGGGAGGGCAGCACAGATACGCAGTATTTT.

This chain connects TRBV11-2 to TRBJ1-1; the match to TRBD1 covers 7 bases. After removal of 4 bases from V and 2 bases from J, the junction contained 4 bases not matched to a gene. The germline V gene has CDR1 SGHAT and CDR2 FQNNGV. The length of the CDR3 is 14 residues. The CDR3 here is CASSYWTGNTEAFF. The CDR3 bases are TGTGCCAGCAGCTATTGGACAGGAAACACTGAAGCTTTCTTT.

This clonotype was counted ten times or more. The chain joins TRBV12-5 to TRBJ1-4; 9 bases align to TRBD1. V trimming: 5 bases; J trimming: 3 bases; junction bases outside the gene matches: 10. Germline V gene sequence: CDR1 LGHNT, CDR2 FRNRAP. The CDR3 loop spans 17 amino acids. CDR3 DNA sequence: TGTGCTAGTGGTCAGGGACAGGGTTTGATAGCTAATGAAAAACTGTTTTTT. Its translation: CASGQGQGLIANEKLFF.

CDR3 loop: CASSVLGTSGGTDTQYF. CDR3 DNA sequence: TGTGCCAGCAGCGTGCTAGGGACTAGCGGGGGGACAGATACGCAGTATTTT. The gene calls are TRBV9 and TRBJ2-3; 15 nucleotides agree with TRBD2. There are 17 residues in the CDR3. CDR1 and CDR2 from the germline V gene are SGDLS and YYNGEE. With V trimmed by 2 bases and J by 3 bases, 4 bases remained unmatched.

The CDR3 bases are TGTGCCAGCAGCCAATGGACAGGGCCCAATCAGCCCCAGCATTTT. It specifies CASSQWTGPNQPQHF. This rearrangement joins TRBV2 to TRBJ1-5; 8 nucleotides match TRBD1. The CDR3 has 15 amino acids. Germline assignment: CDR1 SNHLY and CDR2 FYNNEI. V lost 6 bases to trimming and J lost 3 bases; unmatched junction nucleotides: 7.

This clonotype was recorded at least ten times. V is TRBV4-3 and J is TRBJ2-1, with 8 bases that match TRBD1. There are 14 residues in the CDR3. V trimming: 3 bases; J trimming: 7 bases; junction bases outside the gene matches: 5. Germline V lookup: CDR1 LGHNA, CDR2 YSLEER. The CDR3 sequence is CASSQDRAGNEQFF. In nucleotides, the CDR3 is TGCGCCAGCAGCCAGGACAGGGCGGGGAATGAGCAGTTCTTC.

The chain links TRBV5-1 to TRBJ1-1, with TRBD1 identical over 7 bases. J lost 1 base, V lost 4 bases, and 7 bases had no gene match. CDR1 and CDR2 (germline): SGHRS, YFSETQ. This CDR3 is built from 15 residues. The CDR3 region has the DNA TGCGCCAGCAGCGCGGTAGGGGGCCAGAACACTGAAGCTTTCTTT. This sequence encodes CASSAVGGQNTEAFF.

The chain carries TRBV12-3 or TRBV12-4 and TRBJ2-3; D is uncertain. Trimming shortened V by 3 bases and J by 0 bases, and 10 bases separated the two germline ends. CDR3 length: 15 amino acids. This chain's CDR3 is CASSLRLPSTDTQYF. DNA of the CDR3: TGTGCCAGCAGTTTGAGATTGCCCAGCACAGATACGCAGTATTTT.

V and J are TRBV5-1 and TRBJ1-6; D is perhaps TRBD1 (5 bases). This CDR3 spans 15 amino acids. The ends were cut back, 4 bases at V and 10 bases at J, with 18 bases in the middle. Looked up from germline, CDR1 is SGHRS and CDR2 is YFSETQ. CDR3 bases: TGCGCCAGCAGCCCCGGGTTTGTGGGGGGGTCACCCCTCCACTTT. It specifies CASSPGFVGGSPLHF.

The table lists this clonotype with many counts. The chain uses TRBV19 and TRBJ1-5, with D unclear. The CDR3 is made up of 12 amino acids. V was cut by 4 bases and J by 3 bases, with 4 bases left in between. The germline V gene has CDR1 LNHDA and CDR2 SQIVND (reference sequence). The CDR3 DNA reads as TGTGCCAGTAGTAATCCCAATCAGCCCCAGCATTTT. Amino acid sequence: CASSNPNQPQHF.

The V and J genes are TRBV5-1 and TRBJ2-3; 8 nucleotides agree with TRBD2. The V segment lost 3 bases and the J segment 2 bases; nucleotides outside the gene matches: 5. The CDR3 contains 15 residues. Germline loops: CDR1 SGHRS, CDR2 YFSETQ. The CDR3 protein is CASSWTSSDTDTQYF. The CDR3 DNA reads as TGCGCCAGCAGCTGGACTAGCAGCGACACAGATACGCAGTATTTT.

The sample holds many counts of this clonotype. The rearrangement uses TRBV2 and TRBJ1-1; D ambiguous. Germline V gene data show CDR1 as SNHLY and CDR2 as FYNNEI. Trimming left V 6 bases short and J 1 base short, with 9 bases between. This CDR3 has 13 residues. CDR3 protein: CASRPVSNTEAFF. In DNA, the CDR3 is TGTGCCAGCAGGCCCGTATCGAACACTGAAGCTTTCTTT.

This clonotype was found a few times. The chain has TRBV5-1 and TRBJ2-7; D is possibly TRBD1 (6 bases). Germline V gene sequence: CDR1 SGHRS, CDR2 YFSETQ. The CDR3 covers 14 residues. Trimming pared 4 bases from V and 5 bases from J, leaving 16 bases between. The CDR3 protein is CASSPGAGFDEQYF. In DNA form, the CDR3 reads TGCGCCAGCAGCCCAGGGGCAGGATTCGACGAGCAGTACTTC.

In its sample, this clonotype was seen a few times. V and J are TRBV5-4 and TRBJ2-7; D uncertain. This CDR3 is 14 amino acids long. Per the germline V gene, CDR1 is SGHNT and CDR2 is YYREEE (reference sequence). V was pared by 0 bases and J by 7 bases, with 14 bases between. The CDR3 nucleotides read TGTGCCAGCAGCTTGGATGGCGGATCATGGGAGCAGTACTTC. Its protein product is CASSLDGGSWEQYF.

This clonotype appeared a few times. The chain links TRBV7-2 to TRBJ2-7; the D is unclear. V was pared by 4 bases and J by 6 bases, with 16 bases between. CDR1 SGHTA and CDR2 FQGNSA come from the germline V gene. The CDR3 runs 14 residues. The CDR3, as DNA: TGTGCCAGCAGCTACGGATTAGAAAAGGGCGAGCAGTACTTC. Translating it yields CASSYGLEKGEQYF.

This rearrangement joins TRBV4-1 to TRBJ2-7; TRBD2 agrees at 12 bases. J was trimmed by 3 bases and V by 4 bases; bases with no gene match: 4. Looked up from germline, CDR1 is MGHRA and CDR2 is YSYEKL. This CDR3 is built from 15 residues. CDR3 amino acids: CASSRLLAGGYEQYF. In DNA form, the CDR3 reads TGCGCCAGCAGCCGATTACTAGCGGGGGGCTACGAGCAGTACTTC.

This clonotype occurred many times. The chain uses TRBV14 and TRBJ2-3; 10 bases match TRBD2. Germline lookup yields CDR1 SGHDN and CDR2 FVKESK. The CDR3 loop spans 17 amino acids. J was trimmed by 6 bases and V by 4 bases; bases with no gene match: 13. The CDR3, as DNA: TGTGCCAGCAGCCTCACTTATAGCGGGGGGCCATCGGATACGCAGTATTTT. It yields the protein CASSLTYSGGPSDTQYF.